This T cell receptor (beta chain) came from a study of blood T cell repertoires in COVID-19. Study context: Specimens from acute and convalescent COVID-19 originated in the United States, Italy and Spain. T cells, B-cell-depleted T cells, or PBMCs provided the cDNA or gDNA that served as material.

From germline, CDR1 is MDHEN and CDR2 SYDVKM. With 7 bases removed from V and 0 bases from J, the gap between germline ends came to 10 bases. CDR3 length: 14 amino acids. Per the original methods: Estimation of nucleated cell counts relied on the amplification of reference gene primers. Sequenced by immunoSEQ multiplex PCR; TCRdb stores in-frame clones only, minus some. V and J calls plus clone size are reproduced from that table; the DNA served to infer D and trimming. The sample includes fewer than 200,000 clones, 88% of them seen just once. The gene calls are TRBV28 and TRBJ2-1; D unresolved. This sequence was found in a woman younger than 35 who had recovered from COVID-19. What was sequenced was PBMCs or T cells enriched from blood (not recorded which). CDR3 amino acids: CASNAVGSYNEQFF. The CDR3 nucleotides are TGTGCCAGCAACGCCGTCGGCTCCTACAATGAGCAGTTCTTC.